The 3 T cell receptor beta chains given below trace back to one sample, sequenced in a study of cytomegalovirus exposure and HLA in healthy donors. PCR amplification relied on 60 Vbeta primers (plus 13 Jbeta primers). Libraries were prepared by immunoSEQ multiplex PCR; TCRdb keeps only in-frame clonotypes and omits some of them. The data contain 45,000 to 70,000 clones, over 80% of them singletons. Source material: PBMCs. Receptors originate from a man aged 25 to 45 in good health and CMV-seronegative.

This clone was detected only a few times. The chain uses TRBV4-1 and TRBJ1-2; D is undetermined. This CDR3 has 15 residues. V lost 0 bases and J 8 bases, leaving 16 bases between the germline ends. Germline loops: CDR1 MGHRA, CDR2 YSYEKL. The CDR3 region has the DNA TGCGCCAGCAGCCAAGAGGTAACAGCCCCATGGGGCTACACCTTC. Protein product: CASSQEVTAPWGYTF.

The chain couples TRBV5-4 to TRBJ1-1; TRBD1 is a possible D gene (5 bases). From germline, CDR1 is SGHNT and CDR2 YYREEE (reference sequence). V lost 3 bases, J lost 4 bases, and 10 bases lay in between. The length of the CDR3 is 13 residues. CDR3 sequence reads: CASSSQGSTEAFF. The CDR3 bases are TGTGCCAGCAGCTCTCAGGGTTCCACTGAAGCTTTCTTT.

This chain links TRBV18 with TRBJ1-1, with 11 bases fitting TRBD1. CDR1 is KGHSH and CDR2 is LQKENI in the germline V gene. V trimming: 2 bases; J trimming: 1 base; junction bases outside the gene matches: 0. The CDR3 covers 15 residues. The CDR3 region has the DNA TGTGCCAGCTCACCAGGACAGGGGGCGAACACTGAAGCTTTCTTT. Amino acid sequence: CASSPGQGANTEAFF.